This TCR beta chain was identified during a study of blood T cell repertoires in COVID-19. Germline CDR1 and CDR2: SGHTA and FQGNSA. V was clipped by 6 bases and J by 1 base; unmatched bases: 2. This CDR3 region has 15 residues. The repertoire was sequenced with immunoSEQ multiplex PCR; TCRdb's copy has only in-frame clones and lacks some. The table lists some 250,000 clones, 86% of them singletons, with less than 20% in the top ten. The origin of this receptor is a man between 18 and 35 years old who had recovered from COVID-19. Sequencing was done on a sample of PBMCs or T cells enriched from blood (not recorded which). The chain couples TRBV7-2 to TRBJ2-2, with 10 bases that match TRBD2. The CDR3 nucleotides read TGTGCCAGCAGAACTAGCGGGATGAACACCGGGGAGCTGTTTTTT. Its translation: CASRTSGMNTGELFF.